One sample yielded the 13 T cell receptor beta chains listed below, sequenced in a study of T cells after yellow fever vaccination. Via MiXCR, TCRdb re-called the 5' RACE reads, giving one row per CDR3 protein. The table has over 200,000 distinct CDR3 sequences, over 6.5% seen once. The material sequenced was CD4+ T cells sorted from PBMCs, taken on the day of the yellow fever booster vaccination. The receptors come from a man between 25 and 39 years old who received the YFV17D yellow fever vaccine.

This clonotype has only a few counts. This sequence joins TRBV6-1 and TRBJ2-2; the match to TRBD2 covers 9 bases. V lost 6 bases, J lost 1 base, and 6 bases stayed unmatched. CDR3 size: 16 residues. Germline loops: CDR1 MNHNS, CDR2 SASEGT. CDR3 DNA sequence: TGTGCCAGCAGAAAATTAGCGGGAGTGAACACCGGGGAGCTGTTTTTT. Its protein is CASRKLAGVNTGELFF.

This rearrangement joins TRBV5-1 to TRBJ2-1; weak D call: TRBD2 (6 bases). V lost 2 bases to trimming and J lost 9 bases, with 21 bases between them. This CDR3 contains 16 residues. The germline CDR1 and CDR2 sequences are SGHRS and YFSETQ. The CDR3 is CASSFALGLNSAEQFF. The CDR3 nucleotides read TGCGCCAGCAGCTTTGCTCTCGGACTAAACAGTGCTGAGCAGTTCTTC.

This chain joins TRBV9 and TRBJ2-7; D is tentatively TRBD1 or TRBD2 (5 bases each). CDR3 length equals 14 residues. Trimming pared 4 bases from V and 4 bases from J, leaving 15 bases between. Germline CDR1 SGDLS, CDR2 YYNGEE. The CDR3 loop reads CASSPGSARYEQYF. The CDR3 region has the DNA TGTGCCAGCAGCCCAGGGAGTGCTCGGTACGAGCAGTACTTC.

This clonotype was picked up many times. CDR3 region: CSAPPGTGVDIQYF. The CDR3 DNA is TGCAGTGCTCCCCCCGGGACAGGGGTCGACATTCAGTACTTC. The chain couples TRBV20-1 to TRBJ2-4, with 10 positions matching TRBD1. J lost 8 bases, V lost 5 bases, and 9 bases had no gene match. Per the germline V gene, CDR1 is DFQATT and CDR2 is SNEGSKA (reference sequence). The CDR3 consists of 14 residues.

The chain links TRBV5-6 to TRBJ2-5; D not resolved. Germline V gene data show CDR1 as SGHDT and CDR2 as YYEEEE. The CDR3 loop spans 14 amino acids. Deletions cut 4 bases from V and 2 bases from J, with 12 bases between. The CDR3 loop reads CASSPSHQQETQYF. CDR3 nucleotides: TGTGCCAGCAGCCCGTCACACCAGCAAGAGACCCAGTACTTC.

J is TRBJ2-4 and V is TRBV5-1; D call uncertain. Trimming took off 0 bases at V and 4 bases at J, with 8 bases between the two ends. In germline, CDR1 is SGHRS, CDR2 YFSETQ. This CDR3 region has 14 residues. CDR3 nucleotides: TGCGCCAGCAGCTTGGATGGTGTAAAAAACATTCAGTACTTC. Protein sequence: CASSLDGVKNIQYF.

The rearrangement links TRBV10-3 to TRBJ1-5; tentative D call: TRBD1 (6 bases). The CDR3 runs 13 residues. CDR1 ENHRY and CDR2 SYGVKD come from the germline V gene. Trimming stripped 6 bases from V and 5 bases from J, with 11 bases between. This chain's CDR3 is CAISQQGDQPQHF. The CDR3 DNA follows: TGTGCCATCAGCCAACAGGGCGATCAGCCCCAGCATTTT.

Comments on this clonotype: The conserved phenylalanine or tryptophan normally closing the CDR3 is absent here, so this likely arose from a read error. The CDR3 DNA is TGCAGTGCAACAGTGGGACTAGCGGGACCTAAGCAGTTCCTC. Translating it yields CSATVGLAGPKQFL. The J gene is TRBJ2-1, the V gene TRBV20-1, with 13 bases identical to TRBD2. The V gene end was trimmed by 6 bases and the J gene end by 11 bases; junction bases not matched to a gene: 10. The CDR3 sequence is 14 residues long. Germline CDR1 is DFQATT and CDR2 is SNEGSKA (reference sequence).

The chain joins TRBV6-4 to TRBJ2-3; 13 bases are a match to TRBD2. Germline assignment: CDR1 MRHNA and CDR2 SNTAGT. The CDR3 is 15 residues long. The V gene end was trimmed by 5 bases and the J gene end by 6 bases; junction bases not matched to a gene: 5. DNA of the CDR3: TGTGCCAGCAGTCTCGGGACTAGCGGGGTGGATACGCAGTATTTT. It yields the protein CASSLGTSGVDTQYF.

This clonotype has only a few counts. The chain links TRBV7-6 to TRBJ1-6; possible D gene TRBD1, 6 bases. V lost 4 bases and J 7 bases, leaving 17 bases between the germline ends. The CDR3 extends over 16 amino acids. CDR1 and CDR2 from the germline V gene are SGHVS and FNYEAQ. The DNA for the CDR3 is TGTGCCAGCAGCTCCGATAGCAGGACAGAGAATTCACCCCTCCACTTT. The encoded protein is CASSSDSRTENSPLHF.

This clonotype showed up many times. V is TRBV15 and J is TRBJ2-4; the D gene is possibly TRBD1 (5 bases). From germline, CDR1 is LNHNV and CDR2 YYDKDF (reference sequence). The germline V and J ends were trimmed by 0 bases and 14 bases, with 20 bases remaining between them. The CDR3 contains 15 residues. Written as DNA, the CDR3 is TGTGCCACCAGCAGAGATCCGACGACCCCTGACAGAGAGTACTTC. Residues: CATSRDPTTPDREYF.

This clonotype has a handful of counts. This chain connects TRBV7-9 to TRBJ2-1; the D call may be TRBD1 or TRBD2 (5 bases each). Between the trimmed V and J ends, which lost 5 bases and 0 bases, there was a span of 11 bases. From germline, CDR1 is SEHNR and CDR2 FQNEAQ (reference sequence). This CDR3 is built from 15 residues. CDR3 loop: CASSSRDHSYNEQFF. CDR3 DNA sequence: TGTGCCAGCAGCAGCCGGGACCACTCCTACAATGAGCAGTTCTTC.

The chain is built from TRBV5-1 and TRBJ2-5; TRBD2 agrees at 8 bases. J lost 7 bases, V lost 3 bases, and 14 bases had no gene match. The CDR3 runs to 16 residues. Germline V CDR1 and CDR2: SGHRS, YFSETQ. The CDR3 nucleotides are TGCGCCAGCAGCTCTATCTCTAGCGGGCTTGAGGGGACCCAGTACTTC. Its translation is CASSSISSGLEGTQYF. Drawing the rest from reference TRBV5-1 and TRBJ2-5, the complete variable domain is KAGVTQTPRYLIKTRGQQVTLSCSPISGHRSVSWYQQTPGQGLQFLFEYFSETQRNKGNFPGRFSGRQFSNSRSEMNVSTLELGDSALYLCASSSISSGLEGTQYFGPGTRLLVL.